These T cell receptor beta chains were read from a single sample in a study of vaccination and CD4 T cells after COVID-19. The antigens for these receptors are not known. TCRdb itself ran the PCR reads through MiXCR, one entry per CDR3 protein. The sample yields around 19,000 distinct CDR3 sequences, over 50% seen once. The sample taken for sequencing was CD4+ T cells from blood, cultured in vitro. These receptors were collected from a human donor who had recovered from COVID-19. CDR3s include the opening cysteine and the closing phenylalanine or tryptophan. The order of the fields is clone size, V gene, D gene, J gene, CDR3 protein, CDR3 DNA. D genes are given only for firm matches. Not every row has a clone size; where given, it reads once, few, many or a size class.

few,TRBV7-2,.,TRBJ1-5,CASSLVGTQSNQPQHF,TGTGCCAGCAGCTTAGTGGGCACCCAAAGCAATCAGCCCCAGCATTTT
.,TRBV11-2,TRBD2,TRBJ2-3,CASSGGLAGGTDTQYF,TGTGCCAGCAGCGGCGGACTAGCGGGGGGGACAGATACGCAGTATTTT
.,TRBV20-1,TRBD1,TRBJ1-1,CSANTGTGQPNTEAFF,TGCAGTGCTAACACCGGGACAGGGCAACCGAACACTGAAGCTTTCTTT
.,TRBV27,TRBD2,TRBJ2-7,CASSFPSGSGQTYEQYF,TGTGCCAGCAGTTTCCCCTCGGGTAGCGGGCAAACCTACGAGCAGTACTTC
.,TRBV7-2,TRBD2,TRBJ2-7,CASSLAGNSYEQYF,TGTGCCAGCAGTCTAGCGGGGAACTCCTACGAGCAGTACTTC
once,TRBV19,.,TRBJ2-2,CATRLGGNTGELFF,TGTGCCACCCGACTAGGAGGGAACACCGGGGAGCTGTTTTTT
.,TRBV6-2/TRBV6-3,TRBD1,TRBJ1-1,CASSYGPTQGATEAFF,TGTGCCAGCAGTTACGGCCCTACCCAGGGGGCCACTGAAGCTTTCTTT
few,TRBV28,.,TRBJ2-2,CASNRDFPNTGELFF,TGTGCAAGCAATCGGGACTTCCCTAACACCGGGGAGCTGTTTTTT
.,TRBV4-1,.,TRBJ1-1,CASSTMGLGTEAFF,TGCGCCAGCAGCACTATGGGACTTGGCACTGAAGCTTTCTTT
.,TRBV7-9,.,TRBJ2-5,CASSLAGGPEETQYF,TGTGCCAGCAGCTTAGCGGGGGGGCCTGAAGAGACCCAGTACTTC
few,TRBV20-1,.,TRBJ1-5,CSARDNGLPDRPQHF,TGCAGTGCTAGAGATAACGGCCTACCAGACCGGCCCCAGCATTTT
.,TRBV20-1,TRBD2,TRBJ2-7,CSALPGTSGAYEQYF,TGCAGTGCACTACCCGGGACTAGCGGGGCCTACGAGCAGTACTTC
few,TRBV6-1,.,TRBJ1-3,CASPPEAGNTIYF,TGTGCCAGTCCTCCGGAGGCTGGAAACACCATATATTTT
.,TRBV12-3/TRBV12-4,.,TRBJ1-6,CASRQDGWSSYNSPLHF,TGTGCCAGCAGACAGGACGGTTGGAGCTCCTATAATTCACCCCTCCACTTT
.,TRBV6-1,.,TRBJ1-1,CASSKTRNTEAFF,TGTGCCAGCAGTAAGACACGGAACACTGAAGCTTTCTTT
.,TRBV7-2,TRBD2,TRBJ2-7,CASSLVLAGGREQYF,TGTGCCAGCAGCTTAGTTTTAGCGGGGGGGCGGGAGCAGTACTTC
few,TRBV19,.,TRBJ1-1,CASSIGPGGAYTEAFF,TGTGCCAGTAGTATAGGTCCGGGGGGCGCGTACACTGAAGCTTTCTTT
few,TRBV7-9,.,TRBJ1-5,CASSLDVARPQHF,TGTGCCAGCAGCTTAGATGTGGCCCGGCCCCAGCATTTT
.,TRBV19,.,TRBJ2-7,CASSRISGSYEQYF,TGTGCCAGTAGTAGGATTAGCGGTTCCTACGAGCAGTACTTC
few,TRBV12-3/TRBV12-4,TRBD1,TRBJ1-1,CASSFGQGLEEAFF,TGTGCCAGCAGTTTCGGACAGGGACTAGAAGAGGCTTTCTTT
.,TRBV27,.,TRBJ2-7,CASSPLGGASTQYF,TGTGCCAGCAGTCCCCTAGGAGGGGCGTCTACGCAGTACTTC
.,TRBV19,.,TRBJ1-1,CASSMGNTEAFF,TGTGCCAGTAGTATGGGGAACACTGAAGCTTTCTTT
.,TRBV7-8,TRBD1,TRBJ2-1,CASSRRQGFIFGNEQFF,TGTGCCAGCAGTCGACGACAGGGATTTATTTTTGGCAATGAGCAGTTCTTC
.,TRBV20-1,TRBD1,TRBJ1-2,CSARDERGGQGIGYTF,TGCAGTGCTAGAGATGAAAGGGGAGGACAGGGGATTGGCTACACCTTC
.,TRBV4-1,TRBD1,TRBJ1-5,CASSLGTAGGLNQPQHF,TGCGCCAGCAGCCTGGGGACAGCCGGGGGATTGAATCAGCCCCAGCATTTT
.,TRBV10-1,.,TRBJ1-1,CASSRDPNTEAFF,TGCGCCAGCAGCCGGGACCCGAACACTGAAGCTTTCTTT
.,TRBV19,TRBD1,TRBJ2-4,CASRGQGLKGDIQYF,TGTGCCAGTAGAGGACAGGGGCTAAAGGGTGACATTCAGTACTTC